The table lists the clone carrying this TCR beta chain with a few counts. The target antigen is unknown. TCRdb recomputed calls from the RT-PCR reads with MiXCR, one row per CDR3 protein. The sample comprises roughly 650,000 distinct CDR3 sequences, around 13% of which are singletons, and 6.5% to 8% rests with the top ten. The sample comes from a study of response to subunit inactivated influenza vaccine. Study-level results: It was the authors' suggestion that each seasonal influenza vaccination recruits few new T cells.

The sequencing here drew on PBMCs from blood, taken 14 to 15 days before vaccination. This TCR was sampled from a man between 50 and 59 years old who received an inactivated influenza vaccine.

CDR3 in DNA: TGTGCCAGCAGCTCACAGGGGAGAGGGGGCTACACCTTC. It specifies CASSSQGRGGYTF. The V gene is TRBV13, the J gene TRBJ1-2; 7 bases match TRBD1. Trimming at V came to 4 bases and at J to 8 bases, leaving 7 bases not matched to a gene. CDR3 length equals 13 residues. Germline V gene sequence: CDR1 PRHDT, CDR2 FYEKMQ (reference sequence).